The clone carrying this T cell receptor (beta chain) was seen many times. Antigen: not known. This specimen belongs to a study of Graves' ophthalmopathy and Graves' hyperthyroidism. Study findings and constraints: Both an approximately 68% sensitivity and an approximately 79% specificity characterized the model's predictions of ophthalmopathy progression. From stable hyperthyroidism, ophthalmopathy was separated by a 13-signature model with 87.88% sensitivity and 80% to 82% specificity.

RNA transcripts yielded amplified TCR beta CDR3 regions. HTBI primers primed a first-round RT-PCR, and a second-round multiplex PCR followed. TCRdb itself ran the multiplex PCR reads through MiXCR, one entry per CDR3 protein. The sample carries more than 550,000 distinct CDR3 sequences, about 41% recorded once. Diagnostic conclusions were grounded in clinical symptoms, serum thyroxine, TRAb, thyroid ultrasound and orbital computed tomography. Material for sequencing was peripheral blood. This TCR was recovered from an adult man with Graves' ophthalmopathy.

The CDR3 DNA reads as TGTGCCAGCAGTGAACACTGGATGGGTGGCTACACCTTC. As protein: CASSEHWMGGYTF. The V and J genes are TRBV25-1 and TRBJ1-2, with unresolved D. Germline CDR1 and CDR2: MGHDK and SYGVNS. The CDR3 is 13 residues long. V was clipped by 2 bases and J by 7 bases, with 11 bases between them.